The 4 T cell receptor beta chains below come from one sample, sequenced in a study of blood T cell repertoires in COVID-19. Sequenced by immunoSEQ multiplex PCR; TCRdb stores in-frame clones only, minus some. The sample has about 240,000 clones, 65% to 90% seen once; the top ten hold 4% to 6%. Sequencing was done on a sample of peripheral blood. The receptors derive from a man in his fifties with COVID-19, enrolled during active disease.

This chain links TRBV6-5 with TRBJ2-3, with 8 bases that match TRBD1. Germline loops: CDR1 MNHEY, CDR2 SVGAGI. V shed 2 bases and J 6 bases; nucleotides not matched to a gene: 4. This CDR3 contains 14 residues. CDR3 amino acids: CASSYTRGRDTQYF. In nucleotides, the CDR3 is TGTGCCAGCAGTTACACCAGGGGGCGCGATACGCAGTATTTT.

V is TRBV7-2 and J is TRBJ1-6; TRBD1 aligns across 8 bases. V lost 5 bases and J lost 9; bases outside the gene matches: 3. CDR3 size: 13 residues. Germline V gene data show CDR1 as SGHTA and CDR2 as FQGNSA. CDR3 bases: TGTGCCAGCAGCACGGGACAGGTTTCACCCCTCCACTTT. The encoded protein is CASSTGQVSPLHF.

The chain uses TRBV7-5 and TRBJ2-1; the DNA was not compared with TRBD2, the D call given in the table. TRBV7-5 corresponds to a pseudogene. This CDR3 has 16 amino acids. Here the CDR3 DNA reads TGTGCCAGAAGAGTTAGTAGCGGTAACTCCTACAATGAGCAGTTCTTC. Translation gives CARRVSSGNSYNEQFF.

The chain is built from TRBV19 and TRBJ2-5, with 8 bases identical to TRBD2. This CDR3 is built from 16 residues. Unmatched junction bases numbered 8, after V lost 3 bases and J lost 2 bases. From germline, CDR1 is LNHDA and CDR2 SQIVND (reference sequence). The CDR3 sequence: CASSIISGATQETQYF. The CDR3 region has the DNA TGTGCCAGTAGTATTATTAGCGGGGCTACACAAGAGACCCAGTACTTC.